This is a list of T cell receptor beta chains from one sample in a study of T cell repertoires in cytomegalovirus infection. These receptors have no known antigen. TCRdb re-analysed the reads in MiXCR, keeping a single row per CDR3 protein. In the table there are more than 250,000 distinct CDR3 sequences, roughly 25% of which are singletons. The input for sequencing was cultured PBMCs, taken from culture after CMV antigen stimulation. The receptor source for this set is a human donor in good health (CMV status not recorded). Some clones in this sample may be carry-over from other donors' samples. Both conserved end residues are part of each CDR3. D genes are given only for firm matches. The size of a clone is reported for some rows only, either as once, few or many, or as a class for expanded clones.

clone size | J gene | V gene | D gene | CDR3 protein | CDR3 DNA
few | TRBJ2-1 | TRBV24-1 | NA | CATSDPTVPNEQFF | TGTGCCACCAGTGATCCGACAGTTCCCAATGAGCAGTTCTTC
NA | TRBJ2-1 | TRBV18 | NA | CASSPRLGGYNEQFF | TGTGCCAGCTCACCAAGGCTAGGCGGCTACAATGAGCAGTTCTTC
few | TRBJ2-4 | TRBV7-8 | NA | CASSFRTVLAKNIQYF | TGTGCCAGCAGCTTCCGGACGGTGCTAGCCAAAAACATTCAGTACTTC
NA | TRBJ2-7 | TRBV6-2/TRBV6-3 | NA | CASSYSTGSSYEQYF | TGTGCCAGCAGTTACTCGACCGGGAGCTCCTACGAGCAGTACTTC
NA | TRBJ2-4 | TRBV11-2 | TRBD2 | CASSGLSGNINIQYF | TGTGCCAGCAGCGGACTAAGCGGGAATATTAACATTCAGTACTTC
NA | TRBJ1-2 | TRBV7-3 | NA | CASSPAGAQGHGYTF | TGTGCCAGCAGCCCCGCCGGGGCGCAGGGTCATGGCTACACCTTC
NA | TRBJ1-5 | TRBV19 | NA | CASSRTGFQPQHF | TGTGCCAGTAGTCGAACAGGGTTTCAGCCCCAGCATTTT
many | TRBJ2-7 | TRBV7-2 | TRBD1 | CASSSSGTGPYEQYF | TGTGCCAGCAGCTCTTCCGGGACAGGGCCCTACGAGCAGTACTTC
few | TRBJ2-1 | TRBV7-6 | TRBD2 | CASSLTGTSGREQFF | TGTGCCAGCAGCCTGACCGGGACTAGCGGGAGAGAGCAGTTCTTC
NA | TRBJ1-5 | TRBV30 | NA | CVWSPPGLSNQPQHF | TGTGTCTGGAGTCCTCCGGGACTGAGCAATCAGCCCCAGCATTTT
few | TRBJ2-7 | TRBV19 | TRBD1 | CASRDQGAREQYF | TGTGCCAGTAGGGACCAGGGGGCGCGGGAGCAGTACTTC
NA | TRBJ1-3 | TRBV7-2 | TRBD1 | CASSFSSGTAGNTIYF | TGTGCCAGCAGCTTCTCTTCGGGGACAGCTGGAAACACCATATATTTT
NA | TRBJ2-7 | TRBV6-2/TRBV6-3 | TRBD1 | CASRGPGQGGEQYF | TGTGCCAGCAGGGGACCGGGACAGGGTGGCGAGCAGTACTTC
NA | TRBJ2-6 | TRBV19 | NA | CASTLHDGSGANVLTF | TGTGCCAGTACCCTTCACGACGGCTCTGGGGCCAACGTCCTGACTTTC
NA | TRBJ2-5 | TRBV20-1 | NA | CSARMAETQETQYF | TGCAGTGCTAGAATGGCGGAGACTCAAGAGACCCAGTACTTC
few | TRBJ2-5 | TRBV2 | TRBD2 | CASSVSSGEGWTQYF | TGTGCCAGCAGTGTGTCTAGCGGGGAGGGGTGGACCCAGTACTTC
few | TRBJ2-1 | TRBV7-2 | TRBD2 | CASSFSGSSFNEQFF | TGTGCCAGCAGCTTTAGCGGGAGTTCATTCAATGAGCAGTTCTTC
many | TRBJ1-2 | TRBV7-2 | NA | CASTWTRGALDGYTF | TGTGCCAGCACCTGGACGCGGGGGGCGCTCGATGGCTACACCTTC
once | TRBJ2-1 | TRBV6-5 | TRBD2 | CASSYRWREGLYNEQFF | TGTGCCAGCAGTTACCGGTGGCGGGAGGGCCTTTACAATGAGCAGTTCTTC
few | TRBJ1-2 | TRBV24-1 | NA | CATSDLRNNYGYTF | TGTGCCACCAGTGATTTACGGAATAACTATGGCTACACCTTC
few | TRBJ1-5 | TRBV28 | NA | CASSFPRDEAARNQPQHF | TGTGCCAGCAGTTTCCCCCGAGATGAGGCCGCAAGGAATCAGCCCCAGCATTTT
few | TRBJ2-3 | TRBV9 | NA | CASSTGTRGDTQYF | TGTGCCAGCAGCACCGGGACCAGAGGAGATACGCAGTATTTT
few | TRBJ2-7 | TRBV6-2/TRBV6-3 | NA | CASTQGSEQYF | TGTGCCAGCACCCAGGGTTCCGAGCAGTACTTC
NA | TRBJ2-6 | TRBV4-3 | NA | CASSQDLSRSGANVLTF | TGCGCCAGCAGCCAAGATCTTTCCCGCTCTGGGGCCAACGTCCTGACTTTC
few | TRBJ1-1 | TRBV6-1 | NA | CASTQRMNTEAFF | TGTGCCAGCACCCAGAGAATGAACACTGAAGCTTTCTTT
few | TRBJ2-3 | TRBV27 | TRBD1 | CASSQRTGTGTDTQYF | TGTGCCAGCAGCCAAAGGACCGGGACAGGGACAGATACGCAGTATTTT
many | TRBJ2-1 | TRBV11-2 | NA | CASSFEPASSSYNEQFF | TGTGCCAGCAGCTTCGAACCGGCTAGCAGCTCCTACAATGAGCAGTTCTTC
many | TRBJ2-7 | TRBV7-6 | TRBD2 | CASSPVSGRGEQYF | TGTGCCAGCAGCCCCGTTAGCGGGAGGGGGGAGCAGTACTTC
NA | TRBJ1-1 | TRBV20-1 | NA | CSASANTEAFF | TGCAGTGCTTCAGCAAACACTGAAGCTTTCTTT
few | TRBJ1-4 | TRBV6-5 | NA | CASSYSIRFSLSYEGKLFF | TGTGCCAGCAGTTACTCGATTAGATTTTCTCTTAGCTACGAGGGAAAACTGTTTTTT
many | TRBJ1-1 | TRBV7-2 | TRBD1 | CASSPTGLMNTEAFF | TGTGCCAGCAGCCCGACAGGGCTCATGAACACTGAAGCTTTCTTT
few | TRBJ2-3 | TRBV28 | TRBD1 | CASSSPDRPAEAQYF | TGTGCCAGCAGTTCTCCGGACAGGCCGGCAGAGGCGCAGTATTTT
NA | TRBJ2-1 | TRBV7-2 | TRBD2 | CASSLRRGSSYNEQFF | TGTGCCAGCAGCTTAAGGCGGGGGAGCTCCTACAATGAGCAGTTCTTC
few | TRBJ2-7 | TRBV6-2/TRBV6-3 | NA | CASKRQFHEQYF | TGTGCCAGCAAGCGACAGTTTCACGAGCAGTACTTC
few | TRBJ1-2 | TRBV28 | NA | CASSFEDYGYTF | TGTGCCAGCAGTTTCGAGGACTATGGCTACACCTTC
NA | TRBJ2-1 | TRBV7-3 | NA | CASSLIPETYNEQFF | TGTGCCAGCAGCTTAATCCCAGAAACCTACAATGAGCAGTTCTTC
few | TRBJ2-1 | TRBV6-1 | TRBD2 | CASCASGSNEQFF | TGTGCCAGCTGCGCTAGCGGGAGCAATGAGCAGTTCTTC
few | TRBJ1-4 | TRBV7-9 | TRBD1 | CASSADRVEKLFF | TGTGCCAGCAGCGCCGACAGGGTTGAAAAACTGTTTTTT
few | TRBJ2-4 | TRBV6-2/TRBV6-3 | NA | CASGGIVLAKNIQYF | TGTGCCAGCGGCGGCATAGTTCTAGCCAAAAACATTCAGTACTTC
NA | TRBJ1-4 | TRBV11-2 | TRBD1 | CASSIYYRGPNEKLFF | TGTGCCAGCAGCATATATTACAGGGGGCCCAATGAAAAACTGTTTTTT
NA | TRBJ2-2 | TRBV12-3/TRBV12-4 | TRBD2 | CASSYTSGSIWGELFF | TGTGCCAGCAGTTACACTAGCGGGAGTATATGGGGGGAGCTGTTTTTT
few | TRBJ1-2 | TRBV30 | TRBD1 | CAWSVLGTGAGYTF | TGTGCCTGGAGTGTACTAGGGACAGGGGCTGGCTACACCTTC
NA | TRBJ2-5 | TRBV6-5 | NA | CASRNYGTQYF | TGTGCCAGCAGGAACTACGGGACCCAGTACTTC
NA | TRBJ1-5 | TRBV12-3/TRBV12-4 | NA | CASSLGIQGDSNQPQHF | TGTGCCAGCAGTTTGGGCATCCAGGGTGATAGCAATCAGCCCCAGCATTTT
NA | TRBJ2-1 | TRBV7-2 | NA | CAFGRGDNEQFF | TGTGCTTTCGGGCGAGGTGACAATGAGCAGTTCTTC
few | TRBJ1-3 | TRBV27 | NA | CASSFREGNTIYF | TGTGCCAGCAGTTTCAGGGAGGGAAACACCATATATTTT
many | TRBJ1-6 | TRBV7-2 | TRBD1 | CASSLIGQGGNSPLHF | TGTGCCAGCAGCTTAATAGGCCAGGGGGGCAATTCACCCCTCCACTTT
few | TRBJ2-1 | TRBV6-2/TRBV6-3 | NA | CASCGVAWGNEQFF | TGTGCCAGCTGCGGGGTAGCGTGGGGGAATGAGCAGTTCTTC
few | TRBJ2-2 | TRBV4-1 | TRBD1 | CASMDRGLEELFF | TGCGCCAGCATGGACAGGGGGCTGGAGGAGCTGTTTTTT
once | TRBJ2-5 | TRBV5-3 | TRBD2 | CASSLDPSGRETQYF | TGTGCCAGCAGCTTGGATCCTAGCGGGAGGGAGACCCAGTACTTC
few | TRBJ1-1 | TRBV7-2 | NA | CASSLYPQNTEAFF | TGTGCCAGCAGCTTGTACCCTCAGAACACTGAAGCTTTCTTT
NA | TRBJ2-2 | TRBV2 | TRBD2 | CASSAGLGQGTGELFF | TGTGCCAGCAGCGCTGGACTAGGTCAAGGCACCGGGGAGCTGTTTTTT
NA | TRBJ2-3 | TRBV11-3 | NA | CASSLGTWGAITDTQYF | TGTGCCAGCAGCTTAGGGACTTGGGGGGCTATCACAGATACGCAGTATTTT
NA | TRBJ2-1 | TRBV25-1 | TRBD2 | CASSRAGGKNEQFF | TGTGCCAGCAGTAGGGCGGGAGGAAAGAATGAGCAGTTCTTC
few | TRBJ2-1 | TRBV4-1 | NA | CASSPVPSLTGYNEQFF | TGCGCCAGCAGCCCCGTACCCTCACTGACCGGCTACAATGAGCAGTTCTTC
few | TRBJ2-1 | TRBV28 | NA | CASSPPVINEQFF | TGTGCCAGCAGTCCCCCCGTTATCAATGAGCAGTTCTTC
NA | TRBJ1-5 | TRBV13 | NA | CASSLGREQPQHF | TGTGCCAGCAGCTTAGGGAGGGAACAGCCCCAGCATTTT